This record concerns one T cell receptor beta chain sequence. Antigen unknown. The template used for profiling TCR beta VDJ and CDR3 was genomic DNA. MiXCR was run by TCRdb on the reads, yielding one entry per CDR3 protein. Of 150,000 to 200,000 distinct CDR3 sequences listed, approximately 49% are singletons. In germline, CDR1 is SQVTM, CDR2 ANQGSEA. The CDR3 is 11 amino acids. V was clipped by 6 bases and J by 6 bases, with 12 bases between them. This specimen belongs to a study of CD8+CD57+ T cells in acquired aplastic anemia. About the study: DNA recovered from sorted CD4+ and CD8+ cells had a mean of around 3.3 ug. Healthy donors averaged about 10 million reads for CD4+ cells. Study findings and constraints: Significant differences in CD8+ Simpson's diversity were not observed between patients and controls. Patients and controls were found to share twenty-nine CD8+ CDR3 sequences.

The sample was sorted CD4+, CD8+, or CD8+CD57+ T cells (not recorded which) from PBMCs. V is TRBV29-1 and J is TRBJ2-7; the D is unclear. The source is a human donor in good health. This chain's CDR3 is CSVLYMSEQYF. CDR3 in DNA: TGCAGCGTCCTCTACATGAGCGAGCAGTACTTC.